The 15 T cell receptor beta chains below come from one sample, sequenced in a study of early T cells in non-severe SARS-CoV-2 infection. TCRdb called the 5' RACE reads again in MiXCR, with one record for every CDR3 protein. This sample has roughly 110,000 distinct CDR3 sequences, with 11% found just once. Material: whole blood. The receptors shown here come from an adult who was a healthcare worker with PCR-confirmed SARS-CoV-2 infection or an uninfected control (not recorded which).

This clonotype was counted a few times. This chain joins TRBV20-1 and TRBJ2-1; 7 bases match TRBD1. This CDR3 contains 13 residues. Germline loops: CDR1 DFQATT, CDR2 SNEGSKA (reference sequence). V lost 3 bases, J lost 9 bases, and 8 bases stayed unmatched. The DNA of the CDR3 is TGCAGTGCTAGGACTACAGGGGACGGTGAGCAGTTCTTC. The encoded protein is CSARTTGDGEQFF.

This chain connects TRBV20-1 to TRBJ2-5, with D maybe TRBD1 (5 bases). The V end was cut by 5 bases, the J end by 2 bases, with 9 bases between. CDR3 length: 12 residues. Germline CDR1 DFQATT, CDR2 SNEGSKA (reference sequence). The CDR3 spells CSAWTLQETQYF. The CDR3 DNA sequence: TGCAGTGCTTGGACATTGCAAGAGACCCAGTACTTC.

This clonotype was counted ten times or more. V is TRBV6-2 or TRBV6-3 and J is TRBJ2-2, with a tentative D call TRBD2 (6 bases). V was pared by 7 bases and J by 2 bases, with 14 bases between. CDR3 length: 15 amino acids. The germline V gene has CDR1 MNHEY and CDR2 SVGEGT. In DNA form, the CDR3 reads TGTGCCAGCAAAGGACTACCCCTTAACACCGGGGAGCTGTTTTTT. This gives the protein CASKGLPLNTGELFF.

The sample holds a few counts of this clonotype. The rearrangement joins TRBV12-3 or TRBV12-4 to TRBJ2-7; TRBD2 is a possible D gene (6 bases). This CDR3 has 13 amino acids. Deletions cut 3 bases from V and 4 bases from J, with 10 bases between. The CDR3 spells CASSLTRRYEQYF. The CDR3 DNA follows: TGTGCCAGCAGTTTGACTAGGCGGTACGAGCAGTACTTC.

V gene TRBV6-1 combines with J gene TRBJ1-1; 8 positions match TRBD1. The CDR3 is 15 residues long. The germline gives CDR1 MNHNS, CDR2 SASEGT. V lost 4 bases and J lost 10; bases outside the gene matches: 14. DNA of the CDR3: TGTGCCAGCAGTGCGACGACAGGGGAATTTGTGGGAGCTTTCTTT. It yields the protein CASSATTGEFVGAFF.

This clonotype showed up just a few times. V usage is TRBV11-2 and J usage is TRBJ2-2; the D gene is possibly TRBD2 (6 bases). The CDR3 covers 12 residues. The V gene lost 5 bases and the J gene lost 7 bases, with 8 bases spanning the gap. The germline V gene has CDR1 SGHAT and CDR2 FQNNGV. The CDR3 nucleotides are TGTGCCAGCAGCATCGGGGGCGGGGAGCTGTTTTTT. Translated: CASSIGGGELFF. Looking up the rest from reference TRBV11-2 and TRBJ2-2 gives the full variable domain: EAGVAQSPRYKIIEKRQSVAFWCNPISGHATLYWYQQILGQGPKLLIQFQNNGVVDDSQLPKDRFSAERLKGVDSTLKIQPAKLEDSAVYLCASSIGGGELFFGEGSRLTVL.

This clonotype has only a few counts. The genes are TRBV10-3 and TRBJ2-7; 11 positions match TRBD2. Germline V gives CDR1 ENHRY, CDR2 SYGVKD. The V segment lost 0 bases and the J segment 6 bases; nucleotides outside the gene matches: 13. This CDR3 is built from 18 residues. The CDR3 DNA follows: TGTGCCATCAGTGAGTCGGGGCTAGCGGGAGGTCCCCTGAGCGAGCAGTACTTC. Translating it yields CAISESGLAGGPLSEQYF.

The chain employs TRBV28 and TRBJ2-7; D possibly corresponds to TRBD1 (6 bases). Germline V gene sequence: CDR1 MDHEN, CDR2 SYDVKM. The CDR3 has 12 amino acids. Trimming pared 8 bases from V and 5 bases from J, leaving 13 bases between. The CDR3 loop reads CASEGERDEQYF. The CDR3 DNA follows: TGTGCCAGCGAGGGGGAAAGGGACGAGCAGTACTTC.

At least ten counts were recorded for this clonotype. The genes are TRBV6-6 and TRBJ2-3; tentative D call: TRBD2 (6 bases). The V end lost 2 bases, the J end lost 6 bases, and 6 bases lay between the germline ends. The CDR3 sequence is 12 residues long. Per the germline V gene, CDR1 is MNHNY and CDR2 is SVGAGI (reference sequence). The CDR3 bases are TGTGCCAGCAGTTACCGGGGGGATACGCAGTATTTT. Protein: CASSYRGDTQYF.

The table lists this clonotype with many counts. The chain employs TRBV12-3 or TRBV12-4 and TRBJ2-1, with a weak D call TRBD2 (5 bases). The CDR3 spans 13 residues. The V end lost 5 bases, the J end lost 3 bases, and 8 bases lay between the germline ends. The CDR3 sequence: CASSIRDYNEQFF. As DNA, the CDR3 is TGTGCCAGCAGTATCCGGGACTACAATGAGCAGTTCTTC.

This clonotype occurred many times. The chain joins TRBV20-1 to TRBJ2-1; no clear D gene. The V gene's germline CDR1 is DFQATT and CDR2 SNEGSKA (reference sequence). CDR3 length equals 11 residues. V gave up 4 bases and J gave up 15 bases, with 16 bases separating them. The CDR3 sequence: CSAIWNLGLFF. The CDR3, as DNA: TGCAGTGCTATCTGGAATCTGGGCCTGTTCTTC.

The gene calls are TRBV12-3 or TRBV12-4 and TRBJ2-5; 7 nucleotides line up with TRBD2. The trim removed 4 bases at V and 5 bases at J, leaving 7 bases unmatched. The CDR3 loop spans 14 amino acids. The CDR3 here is CASSSGDGRETQYF. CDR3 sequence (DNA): TGTGCCAGCAGTTCTGGGGACGGGAGGGAGACCCAGTACTTC.

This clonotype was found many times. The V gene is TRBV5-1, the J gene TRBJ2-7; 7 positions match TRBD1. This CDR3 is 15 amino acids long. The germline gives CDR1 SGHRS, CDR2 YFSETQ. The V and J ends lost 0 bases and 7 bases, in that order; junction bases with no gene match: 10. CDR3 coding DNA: TGCGCCAGCAGCTTGGAGGGGACAGCTCTGGGGGAGCAGTACTTC. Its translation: CASSLEGTALGEQYF.

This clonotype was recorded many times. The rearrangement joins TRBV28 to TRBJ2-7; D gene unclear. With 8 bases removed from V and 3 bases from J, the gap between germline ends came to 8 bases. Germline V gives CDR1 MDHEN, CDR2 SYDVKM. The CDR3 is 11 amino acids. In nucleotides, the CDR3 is TGTGCCAGCGGCCGGAACTACGAGCAGTACTTC. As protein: CASGRNYEQYF.

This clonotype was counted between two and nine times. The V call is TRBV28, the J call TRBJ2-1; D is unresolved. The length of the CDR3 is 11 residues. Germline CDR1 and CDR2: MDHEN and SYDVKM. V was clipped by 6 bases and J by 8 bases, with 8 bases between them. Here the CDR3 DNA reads TGTGCCAGCAGAGTGCTACATGAGCAGTTCTTC. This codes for CASRVLHEQFF.